These T cell receptor beta chains were read from a single sample in a study of regulatory T cells in long-lasting Graves disease. TCRdb re-called the multiplex PCR reads with MiXCR, one entry per CDR3 protein. The sample lists hundreds of thousands of distinct CDR3 sequences, around 20% occurring once. The sequencing here drew on peripheral blood mononuclear cells (PBMCs), taken when the disease was refractory, from a patient treated with antithyroid drugs. These TCRs come from a female donor with Graves disease. CDR3s leave out the opening cysteine and the closing phenylalanine or tryptophan. Each record gives: V gene, CDR3 protein.

TRBV6-1 ASSESSGGWKPQH
TRBV7-9 ASSRGTSGRDEQY
TRBV7-3 ASSYGGSTGELF
TRBV5-1 ASSLGDTMNTGELF
TRBV7-8 ASSFFAPDTQY
TRBV5-6 ASSGRVSETQY
TRBV28 ASSFLGGPEHEQF
TRBV10-3 AISEDWGDSSYEQY
TRBV6-1 ASTPRAAEETQY
TRBV15 ATSELAGQINEQF
TRBV4-1 ASSQDHVGNQPQH
TRBV2 ACKEGLSSYEQY
TRBV19 ASSMDWHEQF
TRBV19 ASSQTESSYEQY
TRBV27 ASSLGKYSNQPQH
TRBV28 ASSPHDPTPEQF
TRBV3-1 ASSQGTAYNEQF
TRBV5-1 ASSLAGKGGTEAF
TRBV28 ASRTQLTDTQY
TRBV29-1 SVESLAGASEQY
TRBV11-2 ASSSNEQF
TRBV5-1 ASSDPSGPYEQY
TRBV30 ACSGPTYEQY
TRBV15 ATSRVRTGPKETQY
TRBV12-3/TRBV12-4 ASSQGQRGVTGELF
TRBV20-1 SARDPGQFATLQY